The rows below give T cell receptor beta chains drawn from one sample of a study of blood T cell repertoires in COVID-19. Sequenced by immunoSEQ multiplex PCR; TCRdb stores in-frame clones only, minus some. The repertoire has 250,000 to 300,000 clones, about 82% of them found once; the top ten carry 4.5% to 5.5%. Sample: peripheral blood. The receptors derive from a man aged 45 to 65 with active or convalescent COVID-19. Each CDR3 is given with its conserved first and last residue. A D gene is named only where the DNA matches it firmly. Only part of the rows carry a size: once, few, many, or a class if the clone is expanded.

clone_size,d_call,v_call,cdr3_length,j_call,cdr3_nt,cdr3_aa
NA,TRBD1,TRBV2,16,TRBJ1-5,TGTGCCAGCAGCAGGAGGGGGCGGGAGGGAAATCAGCCCCAGCATTTT,CASSRRGREGNQPQHF
NA,NA,TRBV27,16,TRBJ1-1,TGTGCCAGCAGTTTATGGAGTAGGAGGGCCGGGACTGAAGCTTTCTTT,CASSLWSRRAGTEAFF
NA,NA,TRBV7-9,12,TRBJ1-2,TGTGCCAGCAGCCCAGCAGGGTATGGCTACACCTTC,CASSPAGYGYTF
NA,TRBD2,TRBV9,15,TRBJ2-1,TGTGCCAGCAGCTCGCGACTAGCGGTCAACAATGAGCAGTTCTTC,CASSSRLAVNNEQFF
NA,TRBD1,TRBV30,16,TRBJ1-5,TGTGCCTGGAGGGACCCGTGGACAGGGGGGAATCAGCCCCAGCATTTT,CAWRDPWTGGNQPQHF
NA,NA,TRBV6-2/TRBV6-3,16,TRBJ2-1,TGTGCCAGCAGTTACCCCCCGGGGGTGGGATACAATGAGCAGTTCTTC,CASSYPPGVGYNEQFF
NA,TRBD1,TRBV3-1/TRBV3-2,14,TRBJ1-2,TGTGCCAGCAGCCTCCAGGGGGCCGGCTATGGCTACACCTTC,CASSLQGAGYGYTF
NA,NA,TRBV19,14,TRBJ1-5,TGTGCCAGTAGCCGCGGGCAGGGGACGTGGCCCCAGCATTTT,CASSRGQGTWPQHF
NA,NA,TRBV7-9,14,TRBJ2-2,TGTGCCAGCAGCTCAGGGGTGAACACCGGGGAGCTGTTTTTT,CASSSGVNTGELFF
NA,NA,TRBV9,15,TRBJ1-1,TGTGCCAGCAGCGTAGGGGTAAAGGAGCCCACTGAAGCTTTCTTT,CASSVGVKEPTEAFF
few,NA,TRBV27,15,TRBJ1-5,TGTGCCAGCAGTTTATCGGGGCAGCGCTATCAGCCCCAGCATTTT,CASSLSGQRYQPQHF
NA,TRBD1,TRBV7-8,15,TRBJ1-5,TGTGCCAGCAGCTTAGTGGGACAGGGGGTGCAGCCCCAGCATTTT,CASSLVGQGVQPQHF
NA,NA,TRBV7-3,13,TRBJ2-5,TGTGCCAGCAGCTTACTAGCGCAAGAGACCCAGTACTTC,CASSLLAQETQYF
NA,TRBD1,TRBV29-1,14,TRBJ1-1,TGCAGCGCAGCCGGGACAGGGGTAAACACTGAAGCTTTCTTT,CSAAGTGVNTEAFF
NA,TRBD1,TRBV30,16,TRBJ1-2,TGTGCCTGGGGGGAATACAGGGGAATGGAAGGCTATGGCTACACCTTC,CAWGEYRGMEGYGYTF
NA,NA,TRBV7-9,14,TRBJ1-3,TGTGCCAGCAGCTTAGGTTCCTACGGAAACACCATATATTTT,CASSLGSYGNTIYF
NA,NA,TRBV19,13,TRBJ2-2,TGTGCCAGTGGCACAGGGTTCTCCGGGGAGCTGTTTTTT,CASGTGFSGELFF